Listed below are T cell receptor beta chains from one sample, sequenced in a study of cytomegalovirus exposure and HLA in healthy donors. Assay: immunoSEQ multiplex PCR; the TCRdb copy retains only in-frame clones and omits some. The sample totals 100,000 to 150,000 clones. The sample was PBMCs. All receptors derive from a middle-aged man in good health and CMV-seronegative. The CDR3 runs from the conserved cysteine through the conserved F or W. The order of the fields is V gene, J gene, D gene, CDR3 DNA, CDR3 protein. A D gene is named only where the DNA matches it firmly.

TRBV10-3	TRBJ1-2	TRBD1	TGTGCCATCAGTAGACAGGGGGCCTATGGTTACACCTTC	CAISRQGAYGYTF
TRBV30	TRBJ1-4	NA	TGTGCCTGGAAGAGCACAGCTACTAATGAAAAACTGTTTTTT	CAWKSTATNEKLFF
TRBV11-3	TRBJ2-7	TRBD1	TGTGCCAGCAGCTTATCGGGACAGGGAACCTACGAGCAGTACTTC	CASSLSGQGTYEQYF
TRBV10-3	TRBJ1-2	NA	TGTGCCGTTTCCCCAGGGGCCCTCGGGAAGGGCTACACCTTC	CAVSPGALGKGYTF
TRBV4-1	TRBJ2-2	TRBD1	TGCGCCAGCAGCCTTCGGACAGGGTTCACCGGGGAGCTGTTTTTT	CASSLRTGFTGELFF
TRBV27	TRBJ2-2	NA	TGTGCCAGCAGTTTATCAGCGACGGCCAACACCGGGGAGCTGTTTTTT	CASSLSATANTGELFF
TRBV5-4	TRBJ2-2	TRBD1	TGTGCCAGCGGACAGGGAGCGAAGGGGAGCGGGGAGCTGTTTTTT	CASGQGAKGSGELFF
TRBV2	TRBJ1-5	NA	TGTGCCAGCAGTGAAACACAGGTTTCCAATCAGCCCCAGCATTTT	CASSETQVSNQPQHF
TRBV5-1	TRBJ2-5	TRBD1	TGCGCCAGCAGCTGGGGGACAGGGATCGCCGGGGAGACCCAGTACTTC	CASSWGTGIAGETQYF
TRBV4-1	TRBJ2-1	TRBD2	TGCGCCAGCAGCCCCTGGGCGGGAGGGCTCAATGAGCAGTTCTTC	CASSPWAGGLNEQFF
TRBV28	TRBJ2-1	TRBD2	TGTGCCAGCACCGCCACCCATAGCGGGAGTTGTTTCTTC	CASTATHSGSCFF
TRBV19	TRBJ2-3	NA	TGTGCCAGTATTTCCTCTCGGCAGGGGACAGATACGCAGTATTTT	CASISSRQGTDTQYF
TRBV9	TRBJ2-1	TRBD2	TGTGCCAGCAGCCCGCGGACTAGCGGGAGATCGGGGGAGCAGTTCTTC	CASSPRTSGRSGEQFF
TRBV5-4	TRBJ2-1	TRBD2	TGTGCCAGCAGCGGGGGACTAGCGGGAGGGCGCAGTGAGCAGTTCTTC	CASSGGLAGGRSEQFF
TRBV5-5	TRBJ1-2	NA	TGTGCCAGCAGCTTGACGAGGGTCGGCTACACCTTC	CASSLTRVGYTF
TRBV25-1	TRBJ2-7	TRBD2	TGTGCCAGCGGAAGGAGTAGTAGCGGGAGCATCGAGCAGTACTTC	CASGRSSSGSIEQYF
TRBV28	TRBJ1-5	TRBD1	TGTGCCAGCAACCGACCCACAGGGGGTCCCAATCAGCCCCAGCATTTT	CASNRPTGGPNQPQHF
TRBV5-6	TRBJ2-2	TRBD2	TGTGCCAGCAGCTTGGCTGGACGACCCAGCGGGAGGGGCACCGGGGAGCTGTTTTTT	CASSLAGRPSGRGTGELFF
TRBV30	TRBJ1-5	TRBD1	TGTGCCTGGAGTAGTGGTGGGACAGCAAATCAGCCCCAGCATTTT	CAWSSGGTANQPQHF
TRBV29-1	TRBJ1-4	NA	TGCATCCTTTGGGGGCCCCGTGCTAATGAAAAACTGTTTTTT	CILWGPRANEKLFF
TRBV2	TRBJ2-7	TRBD1	TGTGCCAGCAGTGTACAGGGGCCCACCTACGAGCAGTACTTC	CASSVQGPTYEQYF
TRBV19	TRBJ1-5	TRBD1	TGTGCCAGTAGTCCCGGGACAGTGGATACTTATAGCAATCAGCCCCAGCATTTT	CASSPGTVDTYSNQPQHF
TRBV9	TRBJ2-7	TRBD1	TGTGCCAGCAGCGTAGGGGTGACAGGGGGGCTCGAGCAGTACTTC	CASSVGVTGGLEQYF
TRBV7-2	TRBJ1-2	NA	TGTGCCAGCAGCTCCCGGACACGGTCTAACTATGGCTACACCTTC	CASSSRTRSNYGYTF
TRBV7-3	TRBJ2-7	TRBD2	TGTGCCAGCAGCGTCGGGACTAGCGGGAGCAACGAGCAGTACTTC	CASSVGTSGSNEQYF